A selection of T cell receptor beta chains follows, all from one sample in a study of shared clonotypes between healthy human individuals. Produced via immunoSEQ multiplex PCR; TCRdb's table is partial and in-frame only. In the table there are nearly 2 million clones, about 95% of which are singletons. The sequencing input was naive CD8+ T cells sorted from blood. These receptors all come from a man younger than 35 in good health. The CDR3 runs from the conserved cysteine through the conserved F or W. The D gene is left open where the match is weak. Expanded clones are given a class, and other clones once, few, many or no size at all.

clone size: -
V gene: TRBV30
J gene: TRBJ1-1
D gene: -
CDR3 protein: CAWTLAGRGEAFF
CDR3 DNA: TGTGCCTGGACCCTGGCAGGGCGGGGTGAAGCTTTCTTT

clone size: -
V gene: TRBV6-1
J gene: TRBJ1-6
D gene: -
CDR3 protein: CASSETEPYSYNSPLHF
CDR3 DNA: TGTGCCAGCAGTGAGACTGAACCTTACTCCTATAATTCACCCCTCCACTTT

clone size: -
V gene: TRBV4-1
J gene: TRBJ2-7
D gene: -
CDR3 protein: CASSQEQASEYFEQYF
CDR3 DNA: TGCGCCAGCAGCCAAGAACAAGCGTCTGAGTACTTCGAGCAGTACTTC

clone size: -
V gene: TRBV7-9
J gene: TRBJ2-7
D gene: -
CDR3 protein: CASSLSPGVTPTYEQYF
CDR3 DNA: TGTGCCAGCAGCTTAAGCCCCGGCGTTACGCCTACCTACGAGCAGTACTTC

clone size: -
V gene: TRBV28
J gene: TRBJ2-5
D gene: TRBD1
CDR3 protein: CASSLQGALETQYF
CDR3 DNA: TGTGCCAGCAGTTTGCAGGGGGCTCTAGAGACCCAGTACTTC

clone size: -
V gene: TRBV7-9
J gene: TRBJ2-1
D gene: TRBD2
CDR3 protein: CASSVNLAGPAGYNEQFF
CDR3 DNA: TGTGCCAGCAGCGTGAACCTAGCGGGACCTGCGGGCTACAATGAGCAGTTCTTC

clone size: -
V gene: TRBV28
J gene: TRBJ1-1
D gene: TRBD1
CDR3 protein: CASSLWSGTGGSDTEAFF
CDR3 DNA: TGTGCCAGCAGTTTATGGTCCGGGACAGGGGGATCTGACACTGAAGCTTTCTTT

clone size: -
V gene: TRBV6-6
J gene: TRBJ1-4
D gene: TRBD1
CDR3 protein: CASSHDREDEKLFF
CDR3 DNA: TGTGCCAGCAGCCACGACAGGGAGGATGAAAAACTGTTTTTT

clone size: -
V gene: TRBV7-8
J gene: TRBJ2-5
D gene: TRBD2
CDR3 protein: CASSLPGGPFSETQYF
CDR3 DNA: TGTGCCAGCAGCTTACCGGGAGGGCCATTTAGCGAGACCCAGTACTTC

clone size: -
V gene: TRBV7-9
J gene: TRBJ1-2
D gene: TRBD1
CDR3 protein: CASSLVAGGATGYTF
CDR3 DNA: TGTGCCAGCAGCTTAGTGGCAGGGGGCGCGACTGGCTACACCTTC

clone size: -
V gene: TRBV2
J gene: TRBJ2-5
D gene: -
CDR3 protein: CASSDAGLFETQYF
CDR3 DNA: TGTGCCAGCAGTGATGCAGGGCTATTTGAGACCCAGTACTTC

clone size: -
V gene: TRBV5-4
J gene: TRBJ2-7
D gene: TRBD1
CDR3 protein: CASSLGQGRSYEQYF
CDR3 DNA: TGTGCCAGCAGCTTGGGACAGGGTCGCTCCTACGAGCAGTACTTC

clone size: once
V gene: TRBV5-1
J gene: TRBJ2-7
D gene: -
CDR3 protein: CASSLTESYEQYF
CDR3 DNA: TGCGCCAGCAGCCTGACAGAATCCTACGAGCAGTACTTC

clone size: -
V gene: TRBV27
J gene: TRBJ2-7
D gene: -
CDR3 protein: CASSYLASKGEQYF
CDR3 DNA: TGTGCCAGCAGCTACCTGGCGAGTAAGGGCGAGCAGTACTTC

clone size: -
V gene: TRBV13
J gene: TRBJ2-3
D gene: -
CDR3 protein: CASSALGTSLTDTQYF
CDR3 DNA: TGTGCCAGCAGCGCGCTCGGGACATCCCTCACAGATACGCAGTATTTT

clone size: -
V gene: TRBV9
J gene: TRBJ1-2
D gene: -
CDR3 protein: CASSARGLSYGYTF
CDR3 DNA: TGTGCCAGCAGCGCCCGGGGGCTAAGCTATGGCTACACCTTC

clone size: -
V gene: TRBV20-1
J gene: TRBJ1-2
D gene: -
CDR3 protein: CRVQGDYGYTF
CDR3 DNA: TGCAGGGTCCAGGGCGACTATGGCTACACCTTC